This TCR beta chain was found in a study of shared clonotypes between healthy human individuals. Study context: Per donor, CD8 memory used one plate, CD8 naive used two, CD4 memory used three and CD4 naive used three. Study-wide findings and caveats: The donor pool, a small one, limited the genetic and exposure-history diversity represented. Relative to their counterparts shared across all four donors, non-shared clonotypes exhibited diminished generation probabilities.

Healthy HIV-negative adults without recent acute infections or vaccinations served as donors. CDR3 size: 13 residues. V was pared by 3 bases and J by 2 bases, with 8 bases between. The germline gives CDR1 SEHNR, CDR2 FQNEAQ (reference sequence). Produced via immunoSEQ multiplex PCR; TCRdb's table is partial and in-frame only. The sample carries a few million clones, 90% to 95% recorded once. A remark on this clone: Its specificity is not known. Other DNA sequences of this sample code for an identical CDR3.

The receptor was isolated from a man between 18 and 35 years old in good health. Some clones in this sample may be carry-over from other donors' samples. The chain joins TRBV7-9 to TRBJ2-7; D is perhaps TRBD2 (6 bases). Sequencing was carried out using naive CD4+ T cells from PBMCs. The sample's subset: CD45RA+ positively selected. The CDR3, as DNA: TGTGCCAGCAGCTTGCGGGGCCCCTACGAGCAGTACTTC. This codes for CASSLRGPYEQYF.